A selection of T cell receptor beta chains follows, all from one sample in a study of shared clonotypes between healthy human individuals. Produced via immunoSEQ multiplex PCR; TCRdb's table is partial and in-frame only. The repertoire holds about 750,000 clones, with over 90% as singletons. Sequenced material: naive CD8+ T cells sorted from blood. The receptors come from a man aged 25-45 years in good health. CDR3s include the opening cysteine and the closing phenylalanine or tryptophan. Each record gives: J gene, D gene, clone size, V gene, CDR3 protein, CDR3 DNA. The D gene is left open where the match is weak. Clone size is shown for a subset of rows, as once, few, many or a class of expanded clone.

>TRBJ1-3|TRBD1|.|TRBV29-1
CSVEDSEALDRGYSGNTIYF
TGCAGCGTTGAAGATTCAGAGGCCCTGGACAGGGGATATTCCGGAAACACCATATATTTT
>TRBJ2-7|.|.|TRBV4-3
CASSQDSTDRPYEQYF
TGCGCCAGCAGCCAAGATTCAACCGACAGGCCCTACGAGCAGTACTTC
>TRBJ1-5|.|.|TRBV7-8
CASSRSRGYNQPQHF
TGTGCCAGCAGCCGAAGCCGGGGTTACAATCAGCCCCAGCATTTT
>TRBJ2-1|.|.|TRBV9
CASASRRNEQFF
TGTGCCAGCGCGAGCAGACGGAATGAGCAGTTCTTC
>TRBJ2-7|.|few|TRBV27
CASSFSRRSYEQYF
TGTGCCAGCAGTTTTTCCCGCCGCTCCTACGAGCAGTACTTC
>TRBJ1-5|.|few|TRBV27
CASGRNQPQHF
TGTGCCAGCGGGCGCAATCAGCCCCAGCATTTT
>TRBJ2-7|TRBD2|.|TRBV28
CASSFSGRVDEQYF
TGTGCCAGCAGTTTTAGCGGGAGGGTTGACGAGCAGTACTTC
>TRBJ1-1|.|.|TRBV15
CATSRGVDRNTEAFF
TGTGCCACCAGCAGAGGGGTGGACAGGAACACTGAAGCTTTCTTT
>TRBJ2-3|TRBD2|.|TRBV9
CASSVSGSNSDTQYF
TGTGCCAGCAGCGTGAGCGGGAGTAACTCAGATACGCAGTATTTT
>TRBJ2-3|.|.|TRBV7-9
CASRDGRTDTQYF
TGTGCCAGCCGAGACGGACGAACGGATACGCAGTATTTT
>TRBJ2-1|TRBD2|.|TRBV27
CASSLAGLAGGSSYNEQFF
TGTGCCAGCAGTTTAGCTGGGCTAGCGGGAGGTTCCTCCTACAATGAGCAGTTCTTC
>TRBJ2-2|.|few|TRBV28
CASSLWSGESGELFF
TGTGCCAGCAGTTTATGGTCAGGGGAGTCCGGGGAGCTGTTTTTT
>TRBJ2-1|.|.|TRBV28
CASSRLHNEQFF
TGTGCCAGCAGTAGACTCCACAATGAGCAGTTCTTC
>TRBJ1-4|.|once|TRBV5-1
CASSPLGRAATNEKLFF
TGCGCCAGCAGCCCACTGGGGAGGGCAGCAACTAATGAAAAACTGTTTTTT
>TRBJ2-7|TRBD2|.|TRBV19
CASSTSGESSYEQYF
TGTGCCAGTAGTACTAGCGGAGAGAGCTCCTACGAGCAGTACTTC
>TRBJ2-1|TRBD2|.|TRBV7-2
CASSLRVRLAVDDEQFF
TGTGCCAGCAGCTTAAGGGTCCGACTAGCGGTCGACGATGAGCAGTTCTTC
>TRBJ2-7|.|.|TRBV6-6
CASSYSLANSYEQYF
TGTGCCAGCAGTTACTCCCTAGCGAACTCCTACGAGCAGTACTTC
>TRBJ1-4|.|.|TRBV25-1
CATGGSSGSNAKLFF
TGTGCCACCGGGGGGTCGAGCGGGAGTAATGCTAAACTGTTTTTT
>TRBJ2-7|.|.|TRBV27
CASSFTGVYEQYF
TGTGCCAGCAGTTTCACGGGAGTCTACGAGCAGTACTTC
>TRBJ2-3|TRBD2|.|TRBV28
CASSLTTSDSTDTQYF
TGTGCCAGCAGTCTAACGACTAGCGACTCCACAGATACGCAGTATTTT
>TRBJ2-5|.|.|TRBV15
CATSTYWAAAETQYF
TGTGCCACCAGCACCTACTGGGCTGCGGCAGAGACCCAGTACTTC
>TRBJ2-1|.|.|TRBV5-6
CASSLPGQQFF
TGTGCCAGCAGCTTGCCTGGTCAGCAGTTCTTC
>TRBJ2-1|.|.|TRBV7-6
CASSDLRGIDSYNEQFF
TGTGCCAGCAGCGACCTCAGGGGAATAGACTCCTACAATGAGCAGTTCTTC
>TRBJ1-3|.|.|TRBV25-1
CASTSQGNTIYF
TGTGCCAGCACCTCACAGGGAAACACCATATATTTT
>TRBJ2-7|.|.|TRBV13
CASSPDGYYEQYF
TGTGCCAGCAGCCCCGACGGATACTACGAGCAGTACTTC
>TRBJ2-2|.|.|TRBV29-1
CSASVGTSGELFF
TGCAGCGCCTCCGTTGGGACGAGCGGGGAGCTGTTTTTT
>TRBJ2-7|TRBD2|few|TRBV7-9
CASSLGLAGYEQYF
TGTGCCAGCAGCTTAGGGCTAGCGGGCTACGAGCAGTACTTC
>TRBJ2-7|TRBD2|.|TRBV6-6
CASSDSGSRYEQYF
TGTGCCAGCAGTGACAGCGGGAGTAGGTACGAGCAGTACTTC
>TRBJ1-5|.|.|TRBV28
CASSFVGGSNQPQHF
TGTGCCAGCAGTTTCGTGGGAGGCAGCAATCAGCCCCAGCATTTT
>TRBJ2-7|.|.|TRBV30
CAWRGPSYEQYF
TGTGCCTGGAGGGGACCTTCCTACGAGCAGTACTTC
>TRBJ2-3|.|.|TRBV19
CASSSIVRVSGTDTQYF
TGTGCCAGTAGTTCGATAGTACGGGTAAGCGGGACAGATACGCAGTATTTT
>TRBJ1-5|.|.|TRBV28
CASSLSIDSNQPQHF
TGTGCCAGCAGTTTATCCATCGATAGCAATCAGCCCCAGCATTTT
>TRBJ2-3|TRBD1|.|TRBV6-6
CASSDQTGSDTQYF
TGTGCCAGCAGTGATCAGACAGGGTCAGATACGCAGTATTTT
>TRBJ2-7|.|.|TRBV5-5
CASSFRQSSYEQYF
TGTGCCAGCAGCTTCCGACAGTCCTCCTACGAGCAGTACTTC
>TRBJ2-7|.|once|TRBV13
CASSWQYEKNEQYF
TGTGCCAGCAGCTGGCAGTACGAAAAGAACGAGCAGTACTTC
>TRBJ2-3|.|.|TRBV29-1
CSVALTGIPTDTQYF
TGCAGCGTCGCCCTAACAGGGATCCCCACAGATACGCAGTATTTT
>TRBJ2-7|TRBD2|once|TRBV2
CASSEYVGGRSGEQYF
TGTGCCAGCAGTGAATATGTAGGCGGGAGGTCGGGCGAGCAGTACTTC
>TRBJ2-1|TRBD2|.|TRBV19
CASSIRAGVAGGPGYNEQFF
TGTGCCAGTAGTATCAGGGCAGGGGTAGCGGGAGGGCCGGGCTACAATGAGCAGTTCTTC
>TRBJ2-5|TRBD2|.|TRBV7-6
CASSYSGREETQYF
TGTGCCAGCAGCTACAGCGGGAGGGAAGAGACCCAGTACTTC
>TRBJ1-1|.|.|TRBV27
CASSSEGFMNTEAFF
TGTGCCAGCAGTTCAGAAGGTTTTATGAACACTGAAGCTTTCTTT
>TRBJ1-2|.|.|TRBV6-6
CASSFPGEEGYTF
TGTGCCAGCAGTTTCCCAGGGGAAGAAGGCTACACCTTC
>TRBJ2-7|TRBD2|.|TRBV6-5
CASSYSTGGSSYEQYF
TGTGCCAGCAGTTACTCAACGGGAGGGAGCTCCTACGAGCAGTACTTC
>TRBJ1-4|TRBD1|many|TRBV4-3
CASSPWTGGVEKLFF
TGCGCCAGCAGCCCCTGGACAGGGGGCGTTGAAAAACTGTTTTTT
>TRBJ2-1|TRBD1|.|TRBV13
CASSPPGQPYNEQFF
TGTGCCAGCAGCCCCCCGGGACAGCCTTACAATGAGCAGTTCTTC
>TRBJ2-5|.|.|TRBV15
CATSRDLGGRQETQYF
TGTGCCACCAGCAGAGATTTGGGCGGAAGACAAGAGACCCAGTACTTC
>TRBJ2-2|TRBD2|.|TRBV28
CASSTRTSGRAPNTGELFF
TGTGCCAGCAGTACTCGGACTAGCGGGAGGGCCCCGAACACCGGGGAGCTGTTTTTT
>TRBJ2-1|TRBD2|.|TRBV27
CASSPRSLTSAVHHNEQFF
TGTGCCAGCAGTCCCCGGTCTCTCACTAGCGCGGTACATCACAATGAGCAGTTCTTC
>TRBJ2-2|.|.|TRBV11-2
CASSSYQENTGELFF
TGTGCCAGCAGCTCCTACCAGGAGAACACCGGGGAGCTGTTTTTT
>TRBJ2-7|.|.|TRBV27
CASSSGLSYEQYF
TGTGCCAGCAGTTCGGGCCTCTCCTACGAGCAGTACTTC
>TRBJ2-3|TRBD2|.|TRBV5-1
CASSLELAGGYADTQYF
TGCGCCAGCAGCTTGGAGCTAGCGGGAGGGTATGCAGATACGCAGTATTTT
>TRBJ2-5|.|.|TRBV11-2
CASSLRLGETQYF
TGTGCCAGCAGCTTGCGCCTGGGTGAGACCCAGTACTTC
>TRBJ2-3|.|.|TRBV19
CASSIRLDTDTQYF
TGTGCCAGTAGTATAAGACTAGACACAGATACGCAGTATTTT
>TRBJ1-1|TRBD1|.|TRBV10-3
CAIRGTGGDTEAFF
TGTGCCATCAGGGGGACAGGGGGAGACACTGAAGCTTTCTTT
>TRBJ2-7|TRBD2|.|TRBV19
CASSPASGGSYEQYF
TGTGCCAGTAGCCCCGCTAGCGGGGGATCCTACGAGCAGTACTTC
>TRBJ2-1|TRBD2|.|TRBV27
CASSSPGLAGDNEQFF
TGTGCCAGCAGTTCCCCAGGACTAGCGGGCGACAATGAGCAGTTCTTC
>TRBJ2-4|.|.|TRBV19
CASSSANGAKNIQYF
TGTGCCAGTAGTTCCGCCAACGGGGCCAAAAACATTCAGTACTTC
>TRBJ2-7|.|few|TRBV9
CASSGRQSYEQYF
TGTGCCAGCAGCGGACGACAATCCTACGAGCAGTACTTC